This T cell receptor (beta chain) was recovered during a study of CD8+ T cells in alopecia areata. Study results and caveats: Possibly because of HLA-related factors, TCR sharing was less clear across patients than in mice. Alopecia totalis/universalis scalp especially showed more expanded CD8+ clones than normal scalp.

Concerning this clone itself: Its antigen is not known.

PBMCs served as the source from which CD4+ and CD8+ T cells were sorted. Sequencing templates came from extracted RNA that was reverse transcribed into cDNA. Clones were read by immunoSEQ multiplex PCR, and TCRdb kept only the in-frame ones, dropping some. The sample carries around 190,000 clones, roughly three fifths recorded once. The sample consisted of CD8+ T cells sorted from blood. The TCR comes from a human donor in good health.

DNA for the CDR3: TGTGCCAGCACCTTTCCCAACAGTCTGACCACCGGGGAGCTGTTTTTT. Amino acids: CASTFPNSLTTGELFF. The chain recombines TRBV7-9 with TRBJ2-2; D is ambiguous. Germline V gene data show CDR1 as SEHNR and CDR2 as FQNEAQ (reference sequence). V lost 7 bases and J 4 bases, leaving 19 bases between the germline ends. The CDR3 extends over 16 amino acids.